The 18 T cell receptor beta chains below come from one sample, sequenced in a study of human T cells and chemical hapten exposure. Before extraction, the whole blood was not fractionated, and total RNA was taken from it. It was the library that attached unique molecular identifiers to individual cDNA molecules. TCRdb fed the reads into MiXCR, producing one record per CDR3 protein. The profile shows around 120,000 distinct CDR3 sequences, over 7.5% of them singletons. Source material: whole blood. These receptors all stem from a human donor in good health. Some clones in this sample may be carry-over from other donors' samples.

This clonotype has just a few counts. The chain uses TRBV20-1 and TRBJ2-2, with D possibly TRBD1 on 5 matching bases. The CDR3 loop spans 14 amino acids. Trimming pared 3 bases from V and 4 bases from J, leaving 12 bases between. Germline CDR1 reads DFQATT; CDR2 reads SNEGSKA (reference sequence). CDR3 in amino acids: CSARKGASTGELFF. DNA for the CDR3: TGCAGTGCTAGGAAAGGGGCATCCACCGGGGAGCTGTTTTTT.

The V and J genes are TRBV5-1 and TRBJ1-2; D is uncertain. The V and J ends lost 1 base and 6 bases respectively, with 10 bases between them. The CDR3 length is 13 residues. Germline CDR1 reads SGHRS; CDR2 reads YFSETQ. The CDR3 DNA reads TGCGCCAGCAGCTTGCTAGCCTCCGATGGCTACACCTTC. This encodes CASSLLASDGYTF.

This clonotype was picked up a small number of times. V gene TRBV13 combines with J gene TRBJ2-7, with TRBD2 matching 14 bases. Unmatched junction bases numbered 5, after V lost 3 bases and J lost 1 base. Germline V gives CDR1 PRHDT, CDR2 FYEKMQ (reference sequence). CDR3 length equals 17 residues. As DNA, the CDR3 is TGTGCCAGCAGCTTCCGACTAGCGGGGGGGTTATCCTACGAGCAGTACTTC. The encoded protein is CASSFRLAGGLSYEQYF.

This chain uses TRBV5-1 with TRBJ2-5; 11 bases map to TRBD1. The CDR3 runs 15 residues. V gave up 4 bases and J gave up 2 bases; unmatched junction bases: 4. CDR1 is SGHRS and CDR2 is YFSETQ in the germline V gene. The CDR3 here is CASSPDRGPQETQYF. Here the CDR3 DNA reads TGCGCCAGCAGCCCGGACAGGGGGCCTCAAGAGACCCAGTACTTC.

This clonotype was seen a few times. The CDR3: CASTHVGLNTGELFF. Written as DNA, the CDR3 is TGTGCCAGTACCCACGTGGGACTTAACACCGGGGAGCTGTTTTTT. This chain links TRBV19 with TRBJ2-2; maybe TRBD2 (6 bases). Germline V gene data show CDR1 as LNHDA and CDR2 as SQIVND (reference sequence). CDR3 length equals 15 residues. Trimming took 7 bases from V and 2 from J, leaving 14 bases between them.

The sample holds a few counts of this clonotype. The V gene is TRBV29-1, the J gene TRBJ2-1, with TRBD2 matching over 11 bases. The trim removed 6 bases at V and 5 bases at J, leaving 0 bases unmatched. Per germline, CDR1 SQVTM and CDR2 ANQGSEA. The CDR3 loop spans 12 amino acids. The CDR3 spells CSVGLADNEQFF. The CDR3 region has the DNA TGCAGCGTGGGACTAGCGGACAATGAGCAGTTCTTC.

This clonotype has ten or more counts. The chain employs TRBV20-1 and TRBJ1-4; TRBD1 is a possible D gene (6 bases). Between the trimmed V and J ends, which lost 3 bases and 0 bases, there was a span of 8 bases. This CDR3 is built from 14 residues. Germline CDR1 DFQATT, CDR2 SNEGSKA (reference sequence). The CDR3 region has the DNA TGCAGTGCTAGCGGGGGCTCAACTAATGAAAAACTGTTTTTT. Translating it yields CSASGGSTNEKLFF.

The sample holds a few counts of this clonotype. This chain links TRBV10-3 with TRBJ2-3; D is possibly TRBD2 (7 bases). V was shortened by 4 bases and J by 4 bases, with 18 bases between the two germline ends. Germline lookup yields CDR1 ENHRY and CDR2 SYGVKD. This CDR3 is built from 16 residues. The CDR3 region has the DNA TGTGCCATCAGTGCCCCCCTGCGCGGGGGCTCAGATACGCAGTATTTT. Protein sequence: CAISAPLRGGSDTQYF.

V usage is TRBV3-1 and J usage is TRBJ2-3; 7 bases map to TRBD2. The CDR3 totals 16 residues. The J segment lost 1 base and the V segment lost 4 bases, leaving 8 bases of the junction unmatched. Germline CDR1 reads LGHDT; CDR2 reads YNNKEL (reference sequence). The CDR3 here is CASSLQRGGGTDTQYF. The CDR3 DNA sequence: TGTGCCAGCAGCCTCCAGCGGGGAGGGGGCACAGATACGCAGTATTTT.

J is TRBJ2-3 and V is TRBV11-1, with unresolved D. From germline, CDR1 is SGHAT and CDR2 FQDESV (reference sequence). V was shortened by 2 bases and J by 5 bases, with 20 bases between the two germline ends. The CDR3 extends over 17 amino acids. The CDR3 is CASSLTSPVSGLDTQYF. The CDR3 nucleotides read TGTGCCAGCAGCTTAACTTCCCCGGTTTCCGGGCTAGATACGCAGTATTTT.

This clonotype came up many times. The chain combines TRBV7-2 with TRBJ1-2, with D unclear. The ends were cut back, 2 bases at V and 2 bases at J, with 3 bases in the middle. This CDR3 contains 12 residues. The germline V gene has CDR1 SGHTA and CDR2 FQGNSA. CDR3 residues: CASSLTNYGYTF. CDR3 DNA sequence: TGTGCCAGCAGCTTAACCAACTATGGCTACACCTTC. Using reference TRBV7-2 and TRBJ1-2 for the parts outside the CDR3, the full variable domain is GAGVSQSPSNKVTEKGKDVELRCDPISGHTALYWYRQSLGQGLEFLIYFQGNSAPDKSGLPSDRFSAERTGGSVSTLTIQRTQQEDSAVYLCASSLTNYGYTFGSGTRLTVV.

J is TRBJ1-2 and V is TRBV18, with 7 nucleotides matching TRBD1. The CDR3 sequence is 13 residues long. Trimming took 3 bases from V and 5 from J; bases not matched to a gene: 3. Germline CDR1 KGHSH, CDR2 LQKENI. CDR3 bases: TGTGCCAGCTCACCCGACAGGGAGTATGGCTACACCTTC. Its protein product is CASSPDREYGYTF.

V is TRBV7-9 and J is TRBJ2-5; D may be TRBD1 (5 bases). Germline values: CDR1 SEHNR, CDR2 FQNEAQ (reference sequence). CDR3 length equals 15 residues. The germline V and J ends were trimmed by 1 base and 3 bases, with 12 bases remaining between them. Here the CDR3 DNA reads TGTGCCAGCAGCTTAGGACAGCCACAGAAAGAGACCCAGTACTTC. Translating it yields CASSLGQPQKETQYF.

This clonotype was detected many times. This chain uses TRBV29-1 with TRBJ1-5; the D is unclear. CDR1 SQVTM and CDR2 ANQGSEA come from the germline V gene. Trimming removed 4 bases from V and 0 bases from J, with 7 bases in between. CDR3 length equals 13 residues. The CDR3 protein is CSVVLASNQPQHF. The CDR3 DNA follows: TGCAGCGTTGTTCTAGCTAGCAATCAGCCCCAGCATTTT.

About this clonotype itself: At one of its ends the junction is not consistent with the germline gene, which may arise from a read error. The chain is built from TRBV2 and TRBJ2-1; tentatively, D is TRBD2 (6 bases). CDR1 SNHLY and CDR2 FYNNEI come from the germline V gene. The CDR3 is 15 amino acids. CDR3 amino acids: CASTEGPSSYDEQFF. The CDR3 bases are TGTGCCAGCACGGAGGGTCCGAGCTCCTACGATGAGCAGTTCTTC.

At least ten counts were recorded for this clonotype. The chain couples TRBV6-2 or TRBV6-3 to TRBJ1-5; 7 nucleotides match TRBD1. The ends lost 2 bases at V and 6 bases at J; junction bases unmatched: 10. The CDR3 has 16 amino acids. Germline loops: CDR1 MNHEY, CDR2 SVGEGT. The CDR3 is CASSYTLPGGSQPQHF. CDR3 DNA sequence: TGTGCCAGCAGTTACACCCTTCCAGGGGGAAGTCAGCCCCAGCATTTT.

The CDR3: CSAHPVADSYNEQFF. The CDR3, as DNA: TGCAGTGCCCACCCCGTAGCGGACTCCTACAATGAGCAGTTCTTC. The chain recombines TRBV20-1 with TRBJ2-1, with a tentative D call TRBD2 (6 bases). Germline V lookup: CDR1 DFQATT, CDR2 SNEGSKA (reference sequence). The CDR3 is 15 amino acids. V was shortened by 6 bases and J by 0 bases, with 15 bases between the two germline ends.

This clonotype has a count of ten or more. This chain links TRBV5-1 with TRBJ2-1; a possible D gene is TRBD2 (5 bases). Per germline, CDR1 SGHRS and CDR2 YFSETQ. V lost 0 bases and J 6 bases, leaving 10 bases between the germline ends. The CDR3 is 14 amino acids. The CDR3 DNA reads as TGCGCCAGCAGCTTGGGAGGGAGTCGCAATGAGCAGTTCTTC. Amino acid sequence: CASSLGGSRNEQFF.